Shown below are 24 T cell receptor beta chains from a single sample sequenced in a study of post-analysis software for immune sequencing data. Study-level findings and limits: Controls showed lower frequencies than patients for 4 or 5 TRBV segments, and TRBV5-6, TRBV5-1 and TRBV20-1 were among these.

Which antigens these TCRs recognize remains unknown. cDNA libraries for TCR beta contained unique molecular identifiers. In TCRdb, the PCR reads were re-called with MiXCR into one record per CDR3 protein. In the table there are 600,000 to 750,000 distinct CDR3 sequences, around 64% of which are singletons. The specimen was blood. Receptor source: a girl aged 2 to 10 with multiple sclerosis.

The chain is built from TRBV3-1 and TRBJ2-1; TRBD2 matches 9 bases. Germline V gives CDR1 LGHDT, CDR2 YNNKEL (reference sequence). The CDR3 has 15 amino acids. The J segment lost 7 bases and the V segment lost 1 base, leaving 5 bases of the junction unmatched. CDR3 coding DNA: TGTGCCAGCAGCCAAGTAGCGGGAGTAGGGAATGAGCAGTTCTTC. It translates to CASSQVAGVGNEQFF.

The DNA for the CDR3 is TGCAGCGTTCAAATCGTAGAGACCCAGTACTTC. Translated, it gives CSVQIVETQYF. The chain has TRBV29-1 and TRBJ2-5; D call uncertain. The CDR3 has 11 amino acids. The V gene's germline CDR1 is SQVTM and CDR2 ANQGSEA. Trimming stripped 5 bases from V and 4 bases from J, with 8 bases between.

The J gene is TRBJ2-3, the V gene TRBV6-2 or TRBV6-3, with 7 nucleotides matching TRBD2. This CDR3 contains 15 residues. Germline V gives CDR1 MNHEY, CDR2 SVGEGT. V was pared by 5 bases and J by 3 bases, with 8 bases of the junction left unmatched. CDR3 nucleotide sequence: TGTGCCAGCAGTCCCTTCCGGACTAGAACAGATACGCAGTATTTT. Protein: CASSPFRTRTDTQYF.

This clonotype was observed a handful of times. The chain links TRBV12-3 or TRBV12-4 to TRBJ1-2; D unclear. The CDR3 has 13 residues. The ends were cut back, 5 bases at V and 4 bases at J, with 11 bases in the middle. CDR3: CASSPAGSYGYTF. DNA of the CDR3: TGTGCCAGCAGTCCCGCCGGCAGCTATGGCTACACCTTC.

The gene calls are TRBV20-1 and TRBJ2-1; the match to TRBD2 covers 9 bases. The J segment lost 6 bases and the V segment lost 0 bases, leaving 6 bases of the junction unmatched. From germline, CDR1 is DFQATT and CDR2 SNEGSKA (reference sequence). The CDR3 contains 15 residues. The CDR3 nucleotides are TGCAGTGCTAGAGATGCTAGCGGGAAAGCCAATGAGCAGTTCTTC. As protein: CSARDASGKANEQFF.

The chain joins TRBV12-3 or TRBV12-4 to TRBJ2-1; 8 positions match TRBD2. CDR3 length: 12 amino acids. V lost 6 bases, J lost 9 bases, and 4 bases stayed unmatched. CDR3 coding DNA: TGTGCCAGCAGCAGTAGCGGGACTGAGCAGTTCTTC. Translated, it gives CASSSSGTEQFF.

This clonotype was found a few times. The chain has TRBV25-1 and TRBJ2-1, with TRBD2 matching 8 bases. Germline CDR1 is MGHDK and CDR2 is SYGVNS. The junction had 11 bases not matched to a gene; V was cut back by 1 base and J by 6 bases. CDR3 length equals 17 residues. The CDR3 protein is CASSELGEAGEGNEQFF. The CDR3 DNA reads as TGTGCCAGCAGTGAATTGGGCGAAGCGGGAGAGGGCAATGAGCAGTTCTTC.

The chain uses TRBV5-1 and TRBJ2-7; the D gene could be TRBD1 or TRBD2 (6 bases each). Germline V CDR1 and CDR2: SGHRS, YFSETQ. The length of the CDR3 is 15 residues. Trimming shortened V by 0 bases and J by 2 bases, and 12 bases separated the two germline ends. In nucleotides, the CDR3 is TGCGCCAGCAGCTTGGCCCCCGGGGGCCCCTACGAGCAGTACTTC. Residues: CASSLAPGGPYEQYF.

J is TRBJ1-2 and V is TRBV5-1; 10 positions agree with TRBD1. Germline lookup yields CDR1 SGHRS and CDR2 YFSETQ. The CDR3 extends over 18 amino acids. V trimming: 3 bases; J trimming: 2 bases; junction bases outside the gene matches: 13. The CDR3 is CASSWRPGQGRKNYGYTF. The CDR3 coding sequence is TGCGCCAGCAGCTGGAGACCGGGACAGGGGAGAAAGAACTATGGCTACACCTTC.

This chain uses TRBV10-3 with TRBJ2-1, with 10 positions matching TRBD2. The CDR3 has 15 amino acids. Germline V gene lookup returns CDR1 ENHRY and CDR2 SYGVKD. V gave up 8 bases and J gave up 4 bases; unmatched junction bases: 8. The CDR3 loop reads CAIYGGSGGYNEQFF. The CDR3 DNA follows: TGTGCCATCTATGGAGGTAGCGGGGGGTACAATGAGCAGTTCTTC.

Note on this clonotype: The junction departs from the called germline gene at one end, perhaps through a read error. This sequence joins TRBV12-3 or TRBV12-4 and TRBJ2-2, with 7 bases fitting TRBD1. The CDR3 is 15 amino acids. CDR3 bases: TGTGCCAGCGGTCCGGGACAGTTGAACACCGGGAAGCTGTTTTTT. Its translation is CASGPGQLNTGKLFF.

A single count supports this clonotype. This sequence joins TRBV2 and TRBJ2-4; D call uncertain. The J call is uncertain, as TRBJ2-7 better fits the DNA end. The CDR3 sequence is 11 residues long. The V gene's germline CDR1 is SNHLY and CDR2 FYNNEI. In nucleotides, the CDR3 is TGTGCCAGCACCATAACAGACGAGCAGTACTTC. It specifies CASTITDEQYF.

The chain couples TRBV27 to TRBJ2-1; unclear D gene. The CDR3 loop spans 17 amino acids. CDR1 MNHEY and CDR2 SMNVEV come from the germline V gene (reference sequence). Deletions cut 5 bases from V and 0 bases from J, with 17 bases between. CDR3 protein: CASSPRREASSYNEQFF. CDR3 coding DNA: TGTGCCAGCAGTCCCCGGCGAGAGGCGAGCTCCTACAATGAGCAGTTCTTC.

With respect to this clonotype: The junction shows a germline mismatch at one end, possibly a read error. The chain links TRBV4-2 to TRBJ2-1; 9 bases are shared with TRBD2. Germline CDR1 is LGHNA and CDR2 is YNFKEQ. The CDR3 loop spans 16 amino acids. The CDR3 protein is CASSQDLSGGYNERFF. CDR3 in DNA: TGTGCCAGCAGCCAAGATCTTAGCGGGGGTTACAATGAGCGGTTCTTC.

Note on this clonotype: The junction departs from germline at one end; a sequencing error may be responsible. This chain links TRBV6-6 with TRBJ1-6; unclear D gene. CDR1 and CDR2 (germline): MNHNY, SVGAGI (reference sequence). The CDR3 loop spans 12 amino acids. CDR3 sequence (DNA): TGTGCCAGCAGTCATTCGGGGTCACCCCCCCACTTT. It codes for CASSHSGSPPHF.

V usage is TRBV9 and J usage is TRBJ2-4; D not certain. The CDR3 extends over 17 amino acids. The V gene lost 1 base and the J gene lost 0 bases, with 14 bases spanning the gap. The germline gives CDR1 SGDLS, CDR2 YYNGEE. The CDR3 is CASSVTTTPLAKNIQYF. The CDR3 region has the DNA TGTGCCAGCAGCGTAACAACAACTCCCCTAGCCAAAAACATTCAGTACTTC.

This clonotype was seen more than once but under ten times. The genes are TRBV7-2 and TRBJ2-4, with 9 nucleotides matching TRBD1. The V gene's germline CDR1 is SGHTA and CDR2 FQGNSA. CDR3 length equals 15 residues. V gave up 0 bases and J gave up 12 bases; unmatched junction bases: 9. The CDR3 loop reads CASSLAPGTGRTQYF. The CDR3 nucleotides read TGTGCCAGCAGCTTAGCACCCGGGACAGGGAGGACTCAGTACTTC.

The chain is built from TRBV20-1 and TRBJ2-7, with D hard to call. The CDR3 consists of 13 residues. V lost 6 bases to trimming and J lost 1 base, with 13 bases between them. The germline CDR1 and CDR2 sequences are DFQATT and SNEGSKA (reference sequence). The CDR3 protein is CSAQSRRSYEQYF. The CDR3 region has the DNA TGCAGTGCCCAAAGTCGCAGGTCCTACGAGCAGTACTTC.

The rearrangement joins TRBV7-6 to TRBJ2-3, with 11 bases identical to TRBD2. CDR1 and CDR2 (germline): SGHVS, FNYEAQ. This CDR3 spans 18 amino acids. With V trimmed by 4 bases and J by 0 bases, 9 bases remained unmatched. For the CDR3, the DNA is TGTGCCAGCAGCTCAGCTACTAGCGGGGGTTCGAGCACAGATACGCAGTATTTT. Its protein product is CASSSATSGGSSTDTQYF.

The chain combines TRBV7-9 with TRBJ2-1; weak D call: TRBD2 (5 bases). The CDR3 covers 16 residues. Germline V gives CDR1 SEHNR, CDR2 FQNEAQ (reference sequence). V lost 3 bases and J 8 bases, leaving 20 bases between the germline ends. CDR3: CASSLGLYGEQDEQFF. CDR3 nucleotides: TGTGCCAGCAGCTTGGGTCTGTATGGGGAGCAGGATGAGCAGTTCTTC.

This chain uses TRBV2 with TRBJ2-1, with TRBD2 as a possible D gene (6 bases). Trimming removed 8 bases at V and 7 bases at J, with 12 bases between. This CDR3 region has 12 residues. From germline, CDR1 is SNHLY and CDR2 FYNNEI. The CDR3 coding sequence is TGTGCCAGCGAGACGGGGGTTAATGAGCAGTTCTTC. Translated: CASETGVNEQFF.

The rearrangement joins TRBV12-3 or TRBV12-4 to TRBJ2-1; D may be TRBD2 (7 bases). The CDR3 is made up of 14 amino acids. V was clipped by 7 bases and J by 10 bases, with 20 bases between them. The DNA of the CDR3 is TGTGCCAGCACTAGGGGGGGCAGGGAGCAAGAGCAGTTCTTC. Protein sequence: CASTRGGREQEQFF.

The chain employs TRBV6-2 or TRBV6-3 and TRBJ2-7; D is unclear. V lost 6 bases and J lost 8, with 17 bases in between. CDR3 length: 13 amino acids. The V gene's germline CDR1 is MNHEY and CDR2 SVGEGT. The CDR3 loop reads CASRETPGVKQYF. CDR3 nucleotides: TGTGCCAGCAGAGAAACGCCTGGAGTAAAGCAGTACTTC.

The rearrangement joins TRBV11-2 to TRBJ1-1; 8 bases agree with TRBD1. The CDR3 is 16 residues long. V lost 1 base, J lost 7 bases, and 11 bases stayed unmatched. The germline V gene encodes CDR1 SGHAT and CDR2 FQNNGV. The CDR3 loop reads CASSLGYRGEKIEAFF. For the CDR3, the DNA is TGTGCCAGCAGCTTAGGGTACAGGGGGGAGAAGATTGAAGCTTTCTTT.